These T cell receptor beta chains were read from a single sample in a study of blood T cell repertoires in COVID-19. Data came from immunoSEQ multiplex PCR; TCRdb stores just in-frame clones and leaves some out. This sample yields more than 70,000 clones, of which about 88% are seen a single time; roughly 8.7% belongs to the top ten. Sequences were obtained from peripheral blood. These TCRs come from a man aged 50 to 59 with acute or convalescent COVID-19. The CDR3 runs from the conserved cysteine through the conserved F or W. A D gene is named only where the DNA matches it firmly. Not all rows give a size; the values are once, few, many and, for expanded clones, a class.

V gene	clone size	J gene	D gene	CDR3 DNA	CDR3 protein
TRBV6-5	NA	TRBJ2-3	TRBD2	TGTGCCAGCACCCTAGCGGGCTCTCGCACAGATACGCAGTATTTT	CASTLAGSRTDTQYF
TRBV7-8	once	TRBJ1-6	TRBD1	TGTGCCAGCAGCATACAGGGGGTGGGGGATAATTCACCCCTCCACTTT	CASSIQGVGDNSPLHF
TRBV28	once	TRBJ2-7	NA	TGTGCCAGCAGTTCCGTGGCCCCGTACGAGCAGTACTTC	CASSSVAPYEQYF
TRBV4-1	few	TRBJ1-2	NA	TGCGCCAGCAGCCAAGTGGGGATGAGCGGTGGGAGCTACACCTTC	CASSQVGMSGGSYTF
TRBV6-5	NA	TRBJ2-5	TRBD1	TGTGCCAGCCGATGGGACAGGGGCGAGACCCAGTACTTC	CASRWDRGETQYF
TRBV30	NA	TRBJ2-2	NA	TGTGCCGGCGGGCAGAGTTTTGGGGACACCGGGGAGCTGTTTTTT	CAGGQSFGDTGELFF
TRBV18	few	TRBJ1-1	TRBD1	TGTGCCAGCTCACAGAGCGGACAGGGAGGAACTGAAGCTTTCTTT	CASSQSGQGGTEAFF
TRBV12-3/TRBV12-4	NA	TRBJ1-2	NA	TGTGCCAGCAGTTCCCAGGGAAATTGGGGCTACACCTTC	CASSSQGNWGYTF
TRBV7-8	NA	TRBJ2-5	TRBD1	TGTGCCAGCAGCGCATGGGACAGGCGATACAAAGGGGAGACCCAGTACTTC	CASSAWDRRYKGETQYF
TRBV25-1	NA	TRBJ2-1	TRBD1	TGTGCCAGCAGTGAAAGTCTTGACAGGGGGCTAAACAATGAGCAGTTCTTC	CASSESLDRGLNNEQFF
TRBV30	NA	TRBJ1-6	NA	TGTGCCTGGACTCTACCTGGTAACCCAGGCTCACCCCTCCACTTT	CAWTLPGNPGSPLHF
TRBV12-3/TRBV12-4	NA	TRBJ2-3	NA	TGTGCCAGCAGCTTAGATATTGTTACGCAGTATTTT	CASSLDIVTQYF
TRBV6-2/TRBV6-3	NA	TRBJ2-5	TRBD2	TGTGCCAGCAGTTCCCTCCGACTAGCGGGAACCCAAGAGACCCAGTACTTC	CASSSLRLAGTQETQYF
TRBV5-1	NA	TRBJ1-5	NA	TGCGCCAGCAGCTTGGCCGCAAGCCCCATGAATCAGCCCCAGCATTTT	CASSLAASPMNQPQHF
TRBV19	NA	TRBJ1-2	NA	TGTGCCAGTATCCCCCCTGACAGGAGCCGTGGCTACACCTTC	CASIPPDRSRGYTF
TRBV5-5	NA	TRBJ1-6	TRBD1	TGTGCCAGCAGCGGAAGACAGGGGGATCGGTCACCCCTCCACTTT	CASSGRQGDRSPLHF
TRBV4-2	NA	TRBJ2-3	TRBD2	TGTGCCAGCAGCCAAGAGTCCCTAGCGGGGGGAGATACGCAGTATTTT	CASSQESLAGGDTQYF
TRBV7-2	NA	TRBJ1-1	TRBD1	TGTGCCAGCAGCCCAACTAGACAGGGGGCCTGGAACACTGAAGCTTTCTTT	CASSPTRQGAWNTEAFF
TRBV27	NA	TRBJ1-2	NA	TGTGCCAGCAGTTTCTCCGGGTTCGGTGGCTACACCTTC	CASSFSGFGGYTF
TRBV7-9	once	TRBJ1-3	NA	TGTGCCAGCAGCCCTACAGTGCTTGGAAACACCATATATTTT	CASSPTVLGNTIYF
TRBV18	NA	TRBJ2-2	NA	TGTGCCAGCTCAGGGTCACAGGGAAGTGCCGGGGAGCTGTTTTTT	CASSGSQGSAGELFF
TRBV10-3	NA	TRBJ1-3	NA	TGTGCCATCAGTGATTCATCCGGAAACACCATATATTTT	CAISDSSGNTIYF
TRBV5-4	NA	TRBJ2-2	TRBD2	TGTGCCAGCAGCTTGCGACCGGGACTAGCTTGGGCCGGGGAGCTGTTTTTT	CASSLRPGLAWAGELFF
TRBV14	NA	TRBJ2-7	NA	TGTGCCAGCAGCCCCCGTGCGGGCGAGCAGTACTTC	CASSPRAGEQYF
TRBV18	once	TRBJ1-3	NA	TGTGCCAGCTCACCACAGTCTATCTCTGGAAACACCATATATTTT	CASSPQSISGNTIYF
TRBV12-5	NA	TRBJ2-3	TRBD1	TGTGCTAGTGGCAGGACAGGGGTAGATACGCAGTATTTT	CASGRTGVDTQYF
TRBV29-1	NA	TRBJ1-1	NA	TGCAGCGGTCTAACAGGGTTGGGTGAAGCTTTCTTT	CSGLTGLGEAFF
TRBV7-9	NA	TRBJ2-5	NA	TGTGCCAGCAGCTCACGGACACCGATGGGGGAGACCCAGTACTTC	CASSSRTPMGETQYF